The entry below describes one T cell receptor (beta chain). Its antigen is as yet unknown. Produced via immunoSEQ multiplex PCR; TCRdb's table is partial and in-frame only. The table records roughly 120,000 clones, 94% of them present only once. The sample belongs to a study of T cell responses to AZD1222 COVID-19 vaccine. Second doses at about 4 or about 12 weeks were pooled. Study-level points and caveats: Donors were largely white British and mainly female; clonal diversity was possibly underestimated. Every sample of the repertoires postdated the peak T cell response.

The CDR3 runs to 17 residues. The germline V gene encodes CDR1 SGHRS and CDR2 YFSETQ. Trimming shortened V by 1 base and J by 4 bases, and 20 bases separated the two germline ends. The chain is built from TRBV5-1 and TRBJ1-1; D is uncertain. Sequences were derived from peripheral blood, sampled 28 days after the second AZD1222 dose. The clonotype originates from an adult who received the AZD1222 COVID-19 vaccine. CDR3 residues: CASSLLVGNQPGTEAFF. The CDR3 DNA follows: TGCGCCAGCAGCTTGTTGGTCGGGAACCAACCCGGCACTGAAGCTTTCTTT.